This TCR beta chain emerged from a study of identical twins. Points from the study as a whole: For cord blood, abundant beta clonotypes had fewer insertions, unlike memory repertoires, which showed none.

A universal primer binding site was introduced by template switching. The final cDNA contained unique molecular identifiers. One entry per CDR3 protein, called by TCRdb with MiXCR from the 5' RACE reads. The sample lists hundreds of thousands of distinct CDR3 sequences, 15% to 20% occurring once. Trimming shortened V by 3 bases and J by 0 bases, and 10 bases separated the two germline ends. The CDR3 is 15 residues long. Looked up from germline, CDR1 is SGHAT and CDR2 is FQNNGV. Regarding this clonotype: As yet, its antigen is unknown.

A further study also used this sample, focusing on T cells expressing NK-cell markers. In that study: For five or six donors, the dominant NKG2C+ clonotypes made up roughly 1.0-7.0% of their CD8+ T cells.

Sequencing was done on a sample of PBMCs. The source is a woman aged 18 to 35 in good health. The chain recombines TRBV11-2 with TRBJ2-3, with D hard to call. CDR3 nucleotides: TGTGCCAGCAGCTTCTACAGTACTAGCACAGATACGCAGTATTTT. The encoded protein is CASSFYSTSTDTQYF.